The TCR beta chain described here comes from a study of OX40 agonist ivuxolimab in advanced cancers. General notes on the study: Ivuxolimab was an agonistic, fully human IgG2 monoclonal antibody directed against OX40 (CD134), a costimulatory receptor. Intravenous ivuxolimab was administered to patients every 2 weeks at six dose levels: 0.01, 0.1, 0.3, 1.5, 3 and 10 mg/kg. Among the approximately 50 dose-escalation patients, 19 had hepatocellular carcinoma, about 15 melanoma, 9 renal cell carcinoma and 9 head and neck cancer. In the dose-escalation cohort, 75% to 90% of patients were male, and the mean age was 60 years with a range of roughly 20 to 80. Prior anti-PD-1, anti-PD-L1 or anti-CTLA-4 therapy was permitted, and checkpoint inhibitors had been received by roughly 42% of dose-escalation patients. Partial responses were achieved by three dose-escalation patients, of whom one had hepatocellular carcinoma and two had cutaneous melanoma. The purpose of peripheral TCRbeta sequencing was to test whether ivuxolimab changed TCR sequence diversity and led to clonal T-cell expansion. The paper reports the monotherapy dose-escalation portion (N of about 54 patients) of the phase I ivuxolimab trial. Study-wide findings and limitations: In the 0.1-3.0 mg/kg groups, partial responders were among the patients with the lowest normalized peripheral clonal expansion, particularly in CD8+ T cells. The antigen specificity of the clonally expanded peripheral T cells was not determined. On average, CD8+ T cells showed more expanded clones than CD4+ T cells after ivuxolimab. Low levels of normalized T-cell clonal expansion were also shown by some nonresponding patients. At doses of 0.1 to 3.0 mg/kg, clonal expansion of both CD4+ and CD8+ T cells in blood was seen between baseline and week 6.

CDR1 is given as LNHDA and CDR2 as SQIVND, both from the germline V gene (reference sequence). The CDR3 goes from the cysteine to the phenylalanine over 17 residues. Only the CDR3 DNA is retained, 51 bases long and in frame from the first base. The trial excluded patients who had a history of autoimmune disease or were on systemic immunosuppression. Peripheral blood for TCR sequencing was collected from all dose cohorts at baseline, on cycle 4 day 1, and on cycle 7 day 1. The samples were drawn from a first-in-human, open-label, multicenter phase I dose-escalation trial of ivuxolimab. The trial enrolled adults with locally advanced or metastatic head and neck squamous cell, hepatocellular, melanoma or renal cell carcinoma. CD4+ and CD8+ T cells were sorted separately from peripheral blood before TCR sequencing. For sequencing of the TCRbeta CDR3 region, genomic DNA was extracted from the sorted cells. The immunoSEQ Assay was used to sequence the TCRbeta CDR3 regions. TCRdb provides this immuneACCESS table in a form limited to in-frame rearrangements. Some clones are lacking; in checked studies, under half of them reflect an unresolved V gene, and why the rest are absent is not known. For this sample there are 98,000 or so clones; roughly nine tenths appear just once. The ten largest clones represent 2% to 3% of the sample.

Details on this clone: The target of this receptor is not known. Its ends do not fully match the called genes, so a read error is possible.

Source: CD4+ or CD8+ T cells sorted from blood, taken in a trial of the OX40 agonist ivuxolimab. Recombination connected TRBV19 to TRBJ2-1, and TRBD2 matches 7 of the central bases. The origin of this receptor is an adult with an advanced solid tumor such as melanoma, head and neck, liver or kidney cancer. The DNA is as follows: TGTGCCAGTAGACCCCGAGGACTAGTCATGGGCCACAATGGGCAGTTCTTC. It codes for CASRPRGLVMGHNGQFF.